This T cell receptor beta chain stems from a study of early T cells in non-severe SARS-CoV-2 infection. About the research overall: From unsorted whole blood, bulk RNA was sequenced, and the chains remained unpaired. Study observations and caveats: Lookups in VDJdb leaned toward anti-spike CD8 responses and missed private and CD4 specificities.

This clonotype was recorded at least ten times. Its antigen is currently unknown. Unique molecular identifiers were added to individual cDNA molecules. Via MiXCR, TCRdb re-called the 5' RACE reads, giving one row per CDR3 protein. Of about 35,000 distinct CDR3 sequences listed, 5.5% to 7.5% are singletons. J gave up 3 bases and V 5 bases, and 2 bases lay outside the gene matches. Germline-derived CDR1 and CDR2 are SGHRS and YFSETQ. The CDR3 has 13 residues. J is TRBJ1-5 and V is TRBV5-1; 7 nucleotides line up with TRBD1. The sample comprised whole blood. This sequence was found in an adult who was a healthcare worker with PCR-confirmed SARS-CoV-2 infection or an uninfected control (not recorded which). The CDR3 sequence is CASREGANQPQHF. DNA for the CDR3: TGCGCCAGCAGGGAGGGGGCCAATCAGCCCCAGCATTTT. Filled out from reference TRBV5-1 and TRBJ1-5, the complete variable domain reads KAGVTQTPRYLIKTRGQQVTLSCSPISGHRSVSWYQQTPGQGLQFLFEYFSETQRNKGNFPGRFSGRQFSNSRSEMNVSTLELGDSALYLCASREGANQPQHFGDGTRLSIL.